The following is a T cell receptor beta chain sequence with its context. TCRdb re-derived calls from the 5' RACE reads in MiXCR, one entry per CDR3 protein. The sample carries approximately 260,000 distinct CDR3 sequences, about 8.9% recorded once. V lost 2 bases, J lost 2 bases, and 12 bases stayed unmatched. From germline, CDR1 is SGHAT and CDR2 FQDESV (reference sequence). The CDR3 length is 18 residues. This record belongs to a study of identical twins. These data were likewise used in another study, on yellow fever vaccine responses in identical twins.

Material: CD8+ T cells sorted from blood. The chain couples TRBV11-1 to TRBJ2-5, with 9 positions matching TRBD1. The sequence came from a woman under 30 in good health. CDR3 residues: CASSLLGQGGIGQETQYF. The CDR3 DNA reads as TGTGCCAGCAGCTTATTGGGACAGGGTGGGATAGGACAAGAGACCCAGTACTTC.